Included here is one T cell receptor (beta chain) sequence, with context. Its antigen is not known. The sample is drawn from a study of spatial heterogeneity in lung cancer. About the study: There were, on average, more than 9.5 raw-read appearances for each unique TCR and UMI combination.

The germline V gene encodes CDR1 SEHNR and CDR2 FQNEAQ (reference sequence). This CDR3 comprises 12 residues. V was clipped by 2 bases and J by 6 bases, with 5 bases between them. Time point indicated: sample taken at primary tumor resection. Tumor, nontumor lung or frozen PBMC supplied whole RNA, sequenced without sorting. The donors, 60 to 80 patients with untreated early-stage non-small cell lung cancer, provided the samples. Every TCR cDNA molecule carried a tag that served as a unique molecular identifier. TCRdb ran MiXCR on the 5' RACE reads and lists one entry per CDR3 protein. The repertoire holds 25,000 to 30,000 distinct CDR3 sequences, with around 13% as singletons. Whole-study findings and limits: Ubiquitous expanded tumor TCRs were observed in blood more at resection than follow-up.

The genes are TRBV7-9 and TRBJ2-1; D not resolved. Here the sequenced sample was PBMCs, taken at surgery. This receptor was obtained from a female donor with early-stage non-small cell lung cancer. CDR3 sequence: CASSLRVNEQFF. The CDR3 coding sequence is TGTGCCAGCAGCTTAAGGGTCAATGAGCAGTTCTTC. Full variable domain (remainder filled in from reference TRBV7-9 and TRBJ2-1): DTGVSQNPRHKITKRGQNVTFRCDPISEHNRLYWYRQTLGQGPEFLTYFQNEAQLEKSRLLSDRFSAERPKGSFSTLEIQRTEQGDSAMYLCASSLRVNEQFFGPGTRLTVL.